This TCR beta chain is drawn from a study of control samples from healthy donors and cancer patients. Here immunoSEQ multiplex PCR was the method, and the copy in TCRdb shows in-frame clones only, minus some. The repertoire holds more than 95,000 clones, with roughly 91% as singletons. The CDR3 has 14 amino acids. Germline V lookup: CDR1 SQVTM, CDR2 ANQGSEA. The V end was cut by 1 base, the J end by 4 bases, with 13 bases between. The sequencing sample was made of blood. This chain uses TRBV29-1 with TRBJ2-5; TRBD1 or TRBD2 may be the D gene (6 bases each). This receptor was obtained from a man between 40 and 49 years old in good health. The CDR3, as DNA: TGCAGCGTTGAAGTTCCCGGGGGCTTAGAGACCCAGTACTTC. Protein product: CSVEVPGGLETQYF.